The clone carrying this T cell receptor (beta chain) has more than one count but fewer than ten. The repertoire was sequenced with immunoSEQ multiplex PCR; TCRdb's copy has only in-frame clones and lacks some. The sample comprises approximately 290,000 clones, roughly 91% of which are singletons, and 0.7% to 0.9% rests with the top ten. CDR3 size: 16 residues. Per germline, CDR1 MDHEN and CDR2 SYDVKM. Trimming removed 3 bases from V and 7 bases from J, with 19 bases in between. These data come from a study of blood T cell repertoires in COVID-19. The wider study: Donors in the United States, Italy and Spain gave samples during acute or convalescent COVID-19. Sources were T cells, B-cell-depleted T cells, or PBMCs; the material itself was cDNA or gDNA.

The sequence was obtained from a man aged 25 to 40 with acute or convalescent COVID-19. The source material was peripheral blood. The V call is TRBV28, the J call TRBJ2-4; tentatively, D is TRBD2 (5 bases). The DNA for the CDR3 is TGTGCCAGCAGTTTCTCGTGGGCTAGCCTGGGGAACATTCAGTACTTC. This codes for CASSFSWASLGNIQYF.